This T cell receptor beta chain emerged from a study of shared clonotypes between healthy human individuals (dated by TCRdb to 2018 to 2020). About the full investigation: The cohort included three men and a couple of women between 18 and 49 years of age. Different laboratories and diverse techniques were used to prepare libraries and sequence TCR repertoires, to increase sequencing depth and limit assay-specific biases. The study deeply sequenced blood TCR repertoires of about 5 healthy adults to estimate repertoire size and the extent of clonotype sharing between individuals. Per donor, leukapheresis produced somewhere between about 0.94 and 9 billion PBMCs. For each donor, CD4 naive and CD4 memory were each given three plates, CD8 naive was given two plates, and CD8 memory was given one plate. Broad study findings and their caveats: Pairwise subsampling indicated that sequencing depth was expected to affect the degree of clonotype sharing among donors. Sampling was restricted to blood, and TCR repertoires in tissues likely differ from the TCR repertoires found in blood. Compared with non-shared clonotypes, clonotypes shared by all four sorted-subset donors had higher generation probabilities. Rarefaction of sorted-subset datasets indicated incomplete sequencing despite the large sequencing depth. When several donors were compared, the shared fraction of clonotypes was about 5.2% for naive CD4, about 4% for naive CD8, more than 2% for memory CD4, and roughly 0.43% for memory CD8. Naive subsets generally had larger estimated clonotype richness than memory subsets did. Because the study included only a small number of donors, the genetic and exposure-history diversity represented was limited.

Using the deep immunoSEQ assay, multiplex PCR amplified TCR CDR3 regions from genomic DNA. Extracted genomic DNA from each cell subset was distributed evenly across all wells of several immunoSEQ 96-well plates, and each plate was treated as a replicate. Each replicate PCR for sorted subsets received about 180 ng genomic DNA, equal to roughly 30,000 T cell genomes. Purified libraries were quantified with a Qubit 3.0 fluorometer, sized on a Bioanalyzer 2100, and re-quantified with the KAPA Library Quantification kit. Every immunoSEQ 96-well plate was sequenced on a separate single-read 150-cycle Illumina NextSeq 550 flow cell. As for the original processing: Because only junctional sequences without quality scores were contained in the immunoSEQ output, filtering matching that applied to full-length reads could not be performed. Sequences were annotated with PyIR, a Python wrapper for IgBLAST v1.9, and V/J genes and CDR3 were assigned using IMGT germline references. Any read was removed if the V/J assignment was weak (E-value above 1e-6), the CDR3 was missing, or the read contained stop codons, out-of-frame junctions, or ambiguous translated residues. A V3J clonotype was defined by an identical inferred V gene, J gene, and CDR3 amino acid sequence. To compute the percentage overlap between repertoires, the number of shared unique clonotypes was divided by the size of the smaller repertoire. Richness of each repertoire was evaluated using RTK rarefaction, the Chao1 estimator, and Recon v2.1 estimates of unobserved clonotypes. Generation probabilities were computed with OLGA for all TCRbeta clonotypes obtained by the gDNA method from several donors. The immuneACCESS repertoire file appears here via TCRdb, limited to in-frame rearrangements. These files lack a portion of the clones; in checked studies, under half of the deficit traces to unresolved V genes, and the cause of the others is not known. V, J and clone size are taken as reported in that table, and D and trimming were inferred from the DNA itself. A total of some 2,100,000 clones appear in this sample, 90% to 96% of them only once. The ten largest account for roughly 0.13% of the sample.

Notes on this clone: What this receptor recognizes is not known. The sample holds no much larger clone one base away, and base qualities are not on file.

The donors were healthy, HIV-negative adults who had no recently reported acute infections or vaccinations. All donors were Caucasian adults living in Nashville, Tennessee, USA. CD4+ T cells were enriched by magnetic negative selection, after which naive cells were positively selected on CD45RA and the negative fraction was taken as the memory subset. After blood collection by leukapheresis, PBMCs were isolated using Ficoll-Histopaque density gradient centrifugation and then cryopreserved in the vapor phase of liquid nitrogen. Analytical flow cytometry was used to check the purity and quantity of every magnetically sorted T cell population. Genomic DNA was isolated from every sorted fraction and measured by UV absorbance on a Nanodrop 2000c. Including cysteine and phenylalanine, the CDR3 has 15 amino acids. The entry retains the CDR3 DNA only, 45 bases that are in frame from base 1. The V end gives up 3 bases and the J end 3 bases, leaving 11 bases in the junction not matched to a gene. The germline V gene (reference sequence) provides CDR1 GTSNPN and CDR2 SVGIG.

The V gene is TRBV30 and the J gene is TRBJ2-7, with TRBD1 matching 7 junction bases. Source material: naive CD4+ T cells sorted from blood. In the paper's terms, the cell subset or site label means: CD45RA+ positively selected. The TCR originated in a man aged 18 to 30 in good health. The DNA is as follows: TGTGCCTGGAGAATCACAGGGGCCTCTCTCTACGAGCAGTACTTC. Its product reads: CAWRITGASLYEQYF. The reference TRBV30 and TRBJ2-7 proteins fill in what lies around the CDR3, so the full variable domain reads SQTIHQWPATLVQPVGSPLSLECTVEGTSNPNLYWYRQAAGRGLQLLFYSVGIGQISSEVPQNLSASRPQDRQFILSSKKLLLSDSGFYLCAWRITGASLYEQYFGPGTRLTVT.